The 2 T cell receptor beta chains below all came from one sample that was sequenced in a study of cytomegalovirus exposure and HLA in healthy donors. Both 60 Vbeta primers and 13 Jbeta primers went into the PCR. Profiling relied on immunoSEQ multiplex PCR, and the TCRdb table lists in-frame clones only, not all of them. The data contain approximately 280,000 clones, roughly 88% of them seen just once; the ten biggest clones take up around 4.2%. The sequenced sample consisted of PBMCs. Every receptor here comes from a man aged 40-49 years in good health and CMV-seropositive.

This chain links TRBV7-8 with TRBJ2-5; 7 positions agree with TRBD2. Per the germline V gene, CDR1 is SGHVS and CDR2 is FQNEAQ. The V and J ends lost 4 bases and 6 bases, in that order; junction bases with no gene match: 11. The length of the CDR3 is 15 residues. CDR3 nucleotides: TGTGCCAGCAGCTCCCTGGGGGGAGGGCCAAAGACCCAGTACTTC. Its protein is CASSSLGGGPKTQYF.

The V and J genes are TRBV9 and TRBJ2-5, with 9 positions matching TRBD1. The J call may be wrong; the DNA end is better matched by TRBJ2-7. This CDR3 is built from 16 residues. The germline V gene has CDR1 SGDLS and CDR2 YYNGEE. In nucleotides, the CDR3 is TGTGCCAGCAGCCCTAGAGGGGGACAGGGTTCCTACGAGCAGTACTTC. Protein sequence: CASSPRGGQGSYEQYF.